This T cell receptor (beta chain) is drawn from a study of cytomegalovirus exposure and HLA in healthy donors. Regarding the study as a whole: Previously analyzed data showed that most TCR beta V segments were productive at a frequency of about 90% or about 30%. A later look showed TCR association rates differing by HLA locus, highest for DRB1 and lowest for HLA-C. Associated with cytomegalovirus, according to the listing, were 150 to 200 TCR beta chains.

PCR involved 60 Vbeta and 13 Jbeta primers. TCRdb keeps only in-frame clones here, not all; method: immunoSEQ multiplex PCR. The table has under 150,000 clones, roughly four fifths seen once. In the case of this clone: What it binds is unknown.

This clonotype was obtained from a male donor in good health and CMV-seronegative. The source material was PBMCs.

This CDR3 is CASSYTGGETEAFF. For the CDR3, the DNA is TGTGCCAGCAGCTACACAGGGGGTGAAACTGAAGCTTTCTTT. The genes are TRBV7-9 and TRBJ1-1, with TRBD1 matching 8 bases. Unmatched junction bases numbered 6, after V lost 4 bases and J lost 5 bases. Germline V gene lookup returns CDR1 SEHNR and CDR2 FQNEAQ (reference sequence). This CDR3 has 14 amino acids.